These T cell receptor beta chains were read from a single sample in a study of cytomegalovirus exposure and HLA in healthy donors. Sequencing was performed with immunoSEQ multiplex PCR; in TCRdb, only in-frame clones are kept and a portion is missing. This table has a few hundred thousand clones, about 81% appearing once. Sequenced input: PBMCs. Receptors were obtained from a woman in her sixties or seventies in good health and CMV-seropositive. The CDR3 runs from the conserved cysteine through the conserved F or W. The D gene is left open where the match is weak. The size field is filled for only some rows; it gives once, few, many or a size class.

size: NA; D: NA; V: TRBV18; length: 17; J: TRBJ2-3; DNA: TGTGCCAGCTCACCTTTAAGCAGGGGGGCTAGCACAGATACGCAGTATTTT; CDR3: CASSPLSRGASTDTQYF
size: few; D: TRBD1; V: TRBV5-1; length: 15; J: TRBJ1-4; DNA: TGCGCCAGCAGCTTGGCCAGGGGGAAAAACGAAAAACTGTTTTTT; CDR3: CASSLARGKNEKLFF
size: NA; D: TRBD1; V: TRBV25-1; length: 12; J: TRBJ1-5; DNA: TGTGCCATCACGGGACAGCCTCAGCCCCAGCATTTT; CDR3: CAITGQPQPQHF
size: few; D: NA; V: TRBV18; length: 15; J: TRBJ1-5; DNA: TGTGCCAGCTCACCACCGGGAGGGAGGAATCAGCCCCAGCATTTT; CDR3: CASSPPGGRNQPQHF
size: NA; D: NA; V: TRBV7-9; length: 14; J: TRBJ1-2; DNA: TGTTCCAGCAGCTTAGGAACGGTGAACTATGGCTACACCTTC; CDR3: CSSSLGTVNYGYTF
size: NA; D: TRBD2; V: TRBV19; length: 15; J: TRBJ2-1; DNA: TGTGCCAGTAATCCGGGACTAGCGGGTTACAATGAGCAGTTCTTC; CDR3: CASNPGLAGYNEQFF
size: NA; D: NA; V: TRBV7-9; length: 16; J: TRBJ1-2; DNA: TGTGCCAGCAGCTTAGCGGGGGCTAAGTATGTTAGGGGCTACACCTTC; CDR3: CASSLAGAKYVRGYTF
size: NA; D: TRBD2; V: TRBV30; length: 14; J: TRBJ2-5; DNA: TGTGCCTGGAGGCGGACTAGCGGGAGTGAGACCCAGTACTTC; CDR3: CAWRRTSGSETQYF
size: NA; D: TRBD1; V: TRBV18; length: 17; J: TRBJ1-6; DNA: TGTGCCAGCTCGCCCCGGTGGGCAGGGGGCCCATATTCACCCCTCCACTTT; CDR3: CASSPRWAGGPYSPLHF
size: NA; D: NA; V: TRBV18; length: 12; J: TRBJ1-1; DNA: TGTGCCAGCTCACCACAGGAGAGAGGAGCTTTCTTT; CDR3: CASSPQERGAFF
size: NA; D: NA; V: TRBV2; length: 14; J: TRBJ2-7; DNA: TGTGCCATTTTACTAGGCAAAAACCCCTACGAGCAGTACTTC; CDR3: CAILLGKNPYEQYF
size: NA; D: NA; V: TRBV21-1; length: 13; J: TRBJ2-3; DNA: TGTGCCAGCAGCAGGTGGAGTTCCAATACGCAGTATTTT; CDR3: CASSRWSSNTQYF
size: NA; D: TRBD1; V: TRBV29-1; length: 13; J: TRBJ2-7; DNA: TGCAGCGTAACCGGGACAGCATCCTACGAGCAGTACTTC; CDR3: CSVTGTASYEQYF
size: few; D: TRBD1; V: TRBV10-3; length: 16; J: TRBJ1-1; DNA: TGTGCCATTCGACAGGGAAGTTGGGGAGGCGACACTGAAGCTTTCTTT; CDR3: CAIRQGSWGGDTEAFF
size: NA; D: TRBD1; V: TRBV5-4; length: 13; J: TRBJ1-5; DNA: TGTGCCAGCAGCCAAGACAGGGCTCAGCCCCAGCATTTT; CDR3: CASSQDRAQPQHF
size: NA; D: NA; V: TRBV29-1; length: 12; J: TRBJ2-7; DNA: TGCAGCGTTCGGGGGAGCTCCTACGAGCAGTACTTC; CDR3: CSVRGSSYEQYF
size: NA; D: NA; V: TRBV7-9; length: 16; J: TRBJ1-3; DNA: TGTGCCAGCAGCTCCTCGGGGGGGGGAACGGGAAACACCATATATTTT; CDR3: CASSSSGGGTGNTIYF
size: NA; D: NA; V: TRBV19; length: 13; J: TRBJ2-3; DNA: TGTGCCAGTAGTATGTTCATCCCAGATACGCAGTATTTT; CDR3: CASSMFIPDTQYF
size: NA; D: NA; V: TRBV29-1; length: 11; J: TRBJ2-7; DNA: TGCAGCATTCCCTCAGGGAACGAGCAGTACTTC; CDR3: CSIPSGNEQYF
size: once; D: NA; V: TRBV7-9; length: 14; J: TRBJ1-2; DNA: TGTGCCAGCAGCTTAAACAGGGACCTCTATGGCTACACCTTC; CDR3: CASSLNRDLYGYTF
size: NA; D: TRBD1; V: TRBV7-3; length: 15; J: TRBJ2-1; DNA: TGTGCCAGCAGCCCCAGACAGGGGGGTTGGAATGAGCAGTTCTTC; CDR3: CASSPRQGGWNEQFF
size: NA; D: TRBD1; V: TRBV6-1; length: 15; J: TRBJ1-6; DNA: TGTGCCAGCAGTGACGCGGACAGGGCAATCTCACCCCTCCACTTT; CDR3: CASSDADRAISPLHF
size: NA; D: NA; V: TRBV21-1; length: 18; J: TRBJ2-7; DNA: TGTGCCAGCAGCAATAAAATAGGACAGGCTTCTCTCTCCTTCGAGCAGTACTTC; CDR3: CASSNKIGQASLSFEQYF
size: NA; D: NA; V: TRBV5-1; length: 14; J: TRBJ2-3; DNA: TGCGCCAGCAGCTTGGCCGCTAGTTCAGATACGCAGTATTTT; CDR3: CASSLAASSDTQYF
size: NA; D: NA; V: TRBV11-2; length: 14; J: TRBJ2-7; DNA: TGTGCCAGCAGCCCCACTAGTGGCTCCTACGAGCAGTACTTC; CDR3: CASSPTSGSYEQYF
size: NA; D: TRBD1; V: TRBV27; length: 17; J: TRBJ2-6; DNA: TGTGCCAGCAGTTTCATGCAGGGGGCGAAAGGGGCCAACGTCCTGACTTTC; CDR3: CASSFMQGAKGANVLTF
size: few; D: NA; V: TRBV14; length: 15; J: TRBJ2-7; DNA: TGTGCCAGCAGCCAAGTAGGACATCTTCCGTACGAGCAGTACTTC; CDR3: CASSQVGHLPYEQYF
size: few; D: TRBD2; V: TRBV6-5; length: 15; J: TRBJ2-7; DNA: TGTGCCAGCAGTGGGGGACTAGCGATCAACTACGAGCAGTACTTC; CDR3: CASSGGLAINYEQYF
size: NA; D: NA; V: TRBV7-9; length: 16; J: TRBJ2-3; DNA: TGTGCCAGCAGCTTAGGGGCAGGGGCTCGCACAGATACGCAGTATTTT; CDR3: CASSLGAGARTDTQYF
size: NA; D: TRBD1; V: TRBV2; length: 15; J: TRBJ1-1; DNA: TGTGCCAGACTCGGGACAGGGCATTCCGGCACTGAAGCTTTCTTT; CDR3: CARLGTGHSGTEAFF
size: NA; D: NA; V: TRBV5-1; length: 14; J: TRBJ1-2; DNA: TGCGCCAGCAGCTTGGAGGCGGAAAACTATGGCTACACCTTC; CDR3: CASSLEAENYGYTF
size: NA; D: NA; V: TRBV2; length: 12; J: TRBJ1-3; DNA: TGTGCCAGCAGTGACGAGGGAAACACCATATATTTT; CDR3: CASSDEGNTIYF
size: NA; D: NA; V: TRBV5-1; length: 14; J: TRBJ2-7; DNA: TGCGCCAGCAGCTTGGTTGGGGAGACTTACGAGCAGTACTTC; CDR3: CASSLVGETYEQYF
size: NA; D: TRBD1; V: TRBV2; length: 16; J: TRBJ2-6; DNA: TGTGCCAGCAGCGCGACAGGGCTATTAGGGGCCAACGTCCTGACTTTC; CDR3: CASSATGLLGANVLTF
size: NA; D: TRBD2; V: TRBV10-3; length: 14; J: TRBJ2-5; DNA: TGTGCCATCGCCTTAAGCGGGAGGAAAGAGACCCAGTACTTC; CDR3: CAIALSGRKETQYF
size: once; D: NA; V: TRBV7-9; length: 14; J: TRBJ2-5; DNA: TGTGCCAGCAGCTTGGCAGGGCTGTCCGAGACCCAGTACTTC; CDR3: CASSLAGLSETQYF
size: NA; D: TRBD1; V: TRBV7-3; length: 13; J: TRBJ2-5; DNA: TGTGCCAGCAGCCGAGGACAGGAAGAGACCCAGTACTTC; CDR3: CASSRGQEETQYF
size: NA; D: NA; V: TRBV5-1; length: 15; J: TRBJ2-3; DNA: TGCGCCAGCAGCTTGGAGTCGGGGAAGGCAGATACGCAGTATTTT; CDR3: CASSLESGKADTQYF
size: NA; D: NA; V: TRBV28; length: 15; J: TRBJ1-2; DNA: TGTGCCAGCAGTCGGCCGGGAGGGGCCGGCTATGGCTACACCTTC; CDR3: CASSRPGGAGYGYTF
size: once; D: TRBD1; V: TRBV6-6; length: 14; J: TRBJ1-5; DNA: TGTGCCAGCAGCGGGACAGGGGGCAATCAGCCCCAGCATTTT; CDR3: CASSGTGGNQPQHF
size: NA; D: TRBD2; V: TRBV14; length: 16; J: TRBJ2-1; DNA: TGTGCCAGCAGCCTCGGGACTAGTGGGGCCTACAATGAGCAGTTCTTC; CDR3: CASSLGTSGAYNEQFF
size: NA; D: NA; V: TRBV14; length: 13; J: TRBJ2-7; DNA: TGTGCCAGCAGCCAAGGAGGAGCGGGTGAGCAGTACTTC; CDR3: CASSQGGAGEQYF